One sample yielded the 26 T cell receptor beta chains listed below, sequenced in a study of identical twins. TCRdb called the 5' RACE reads again in MiXCR, with one record for every CDR3 protein. The sample includes approximately 410,000 distinct CDR3 sequences, approximately 18% of them seen just once. The sequencing input was naive T cells sorted from blood. The receptors were sampled from a man aged 45 to 65 in good health.

This chain connects TRBV5-1 to TRBJ2-5, with 7 bases fitting TRBD1. The CDR3 runs to 15 residues. Germline CDR1 and CDR2: SGHRS and YFSETQ. The junction had 9 bases not matched to a gene; V was cut back by 1 base and J by 6 bases. CDR3 nucleotide sequence: TGCGCCAGCAGCTTGAGACAGGGCCTAGAAAAGACCCAGTACTTC. Translated, it gives CASSLRQGLEKTQYF.

This clonotype was seen a few times. The CDR3 DNA follows: TGTGCCAGCAGCTTACAGGCCTCCTCCTACGAGCAGTACTTC. Encoded protein: CASSLQASSYEQYF. The V gene is TRBV7-2, the J gene TRBJ2-7; no firm D call. Trimming took 2 bases from V and 0 from J, leaving 8 bases between them. Germline CDR1 reads SGHTA; CDR2 reads FQGNSA. This CDR3 spans 14 amino acids.

The chain couples TRBV11-2 to TRBJ1-2, with 7 nucleotides matching TRBD1. With 5 bases clipped from V and 1 base from J, the junction kept 7 bases outside the gene matches. The CDR3 is 15 amino acids. CDR1 and CDR2 from the germline V gene are SGHAT and FQNNGV. The CDR3 loop is CASSPAGQFNYGYTF. DNA for the CDR3: TGTGCCAGCAGCCCGGCGGGACAGTTTAACTATGGCTACACCTTC. Using reference TRBV11-2 and TRBJ1-2 for the parts outside the CDR3, the full variable domain is EAGVAQSPRYKIIEKRQSVAFWCNPISGHATLYWYQQILGQGPKLLIQFQNNGVVDDSQLPKDRFSAERLKGVDSTLKIQPAKLEDSAVYLCASSPAGQFNYGYTFGSGTRLTVV.

This clonotype has at least ten counts. The J gene is TRBJ1-4, the V gene TRBV29-1; D not certain. The ends were cut back, 3 bases at V and 2 bases at J, with 7 bases in the middle. The V gene's germline CDR1 is SQVTM and CDR2 ANQGSEA. The CDR3 has 13 residues. For the CDR3, the DNA is TGCAGCGTTGAGGTCACCACTAATGAAAAACTGTTTTTT. Its protein product is CSVEVTTNEKLFF.

This chain connects TRBV6-2 or TRBV6-3 to TRBJ2-6; 7 nucleotides agree with TRBD2. From germline, CDR1 is MNHEY and CDR2 SVGEGT. CDR3 length: 15 amino acids. After removal of 8 bases from V and 4 bases from J, the junction contained 8 bases not matched to a gene. Written as DNA, the CDR3 is TGTGCCAGCGGGCCAGCGGGATCCGGGGCCAACGTCCTGACTTTC. It codes for CASGPAGSGANVLTF.

As DNA, the CDR3 is TGCGCCAGCAGCCAGGACCACGACCAGGCCGGCCACAATGAGCAGTTCTTC. Protein product: CASSQDHDQAGHNEQFF. The chain joins TRBV4-3 to TRBJ2-1, with D uncertain. V was trimmed by 3 bases and J by 5 bases, leaving 20 bases between them. This CDR3 has 17 amino acids. CDR1 LGHNA and CDR2 YSLEER come from the germline V gene.

This clonotype was counted ten times or more. The rearrangement links TRBV29-1 to TRBJ2-5, with D perhaps matching TRBD1 or TRBD2 (5 bases each). CDR1 is SQVTM and CDR2 is ANQGSEA in the germline V gene. The CDR3 covers 13 residues. V lost 7 bases and J lost 7, with 19 bases in between. CDR3 loop: CSALLGPLGTQYF. CDR3 sequence (DNA): TGCAGCGCTTTGCTGGGACCCTTGGGGACCCAGTACTTC.

Ten or more counts support this clonotype. CDR3 coding DNA: TGCGCCAGCAGCCAAGAAGCGGGCATGATACAGCCCCAGCATTTT. Protein product: CASSQEAGMIQPQHF. This chain connects TRBV4-3 to TRBJ1-5; the D is unclear. Trimming stripped 0 bases from V and 7 bases from J, with 13 bases between. CDR1 LGHNA and CDR2 YSLEER come from the germline V gene. The CDR3 sequence is 15 residues long.

V usage is TRBV10-3 and J usage is TRBJ2-5; TRBD2 might be the D (7 bases). The germline V gene has CDR1 ENHRY and CDR2 SYGVKD. The CDR3 is made up of 16 amino acids. V was cut by 7 bases and J by 2 bases, with 20 bases left in between. CDR3 amino acids: CAIIWSAGAGQETQYF. CDR3 bases: TGTGCCATCATTTGGTCGGCGGGGGCGGGTCAAGAGACCCAGTACTTC.

J is TRBJ1-5 and V is TRBV12-3 or TRBV12-4; D unresolved. Trimming shortened V by 3 bases and J by 5 bases, and 11 bases separated the two germline ends. The CDR3 has 14 amino acids. Here the CDR3 reads CASSLPGVYQPQHF. The CDR3 DNA sequence: TGTGCCAGCAGTTTGCCCGGGGTCTATCAGCCCCAGCATTTT.

This clonotype appeared many times. J is TRBJ1-5 and V is TRBV20-1; no reliable D call. Trimming stripped 6 bases from V and 0 bases from J, with 18 bases between. The germline gives CDR1 DFQATT, CDR2 SNEGSKA (reference sequence). The CDR3 totals 16 residues. The CDR3 reads CSAHLPMYGSNQPQHF. CDR3 nucleotide sequence: TGCAGTGCCCACCTCCCAATGTACGGTAGCAATCAGCCCCAGCATTTT.

V and J are TRBV12-3 or TRBV12-4 and TRBJ1-2, with 9 bases lining up with TRBD1. The CDR3 is 13 amino acids. Losses at the gene ends were 7 bases for V and 7 bases for J; bases not matched to a gene: 7. CDR3 sequence reads: CASTAGQGIGYTF. CDR3 nucleotide sequence: TGTGCCAGCACCGCGGGACAGGGAATTGGCTACACCTTC.

The chain uses TRBV20-1 and TRBJ2-3; 9 bases fit TRBD2. The junction had 10 bases not matched to a gene; V was cut back by 5 bases and J by 1 base. The germline CDR1 and CDR2 sequences are DFQATT and SNEGSKA (reference sequence). The CDR3 has 16 residues. DNA for the CDR3: TGCAGTGCTCCGAAAAAAGCGGGAGGACGCACAGATACGCAGTATTTT. It encodes CSAPKKAGGRTDTQYF.

V gene TRBV20-1 combines with J gene TRBJ2-2; D remains unclear. This CDR3 is built from 14 residues. Germline CDR1 and CDR2: DFQATT and SNEGSKA (reference sequence). The V end lost 1 base, the J end lost 3 bases, and 9 bases lay between the germline ends. CDR3: CSARVGLYTGELFF. CDR3 in DNA: TGCAGTGCTAGAGTTGGGCTCTACACCGGGGAGCTGTTTTTT.

Ten or more counts support this clonotype. This chain joins TRBV18 and TRBJ1-2, with 7 bases fitting TRBD1. After removal of 3 bases from V and 8 bases from J, the junction contained 3 bases not matched to a gene. The CDR3 runs 12 residues. Per the germline V gene, CDR1 is KGHSH and CDR2 is LQKENI. The CDR3 nucleotides are TGTGCCAGCTCACCCCAGGGGGAAGGCTACACCTTC. Its translation is CASSPQGEGYTF.

Only a few counts were recorded for this clonotype. This chain uses TRBV5-8 with TRBJ1-5; D is unresolved. Trimming cost V 2 bases and J 0 bases, with 15 bases left between them. This CDR3 contains 17 residues. The germline V gene encodes CDR1 SGHTS and CDR2 YDEGEE. The CDR3 loop reads CASSLTIRTDSNQPQHF. As DNA, the CDR3 is TGTGCCAGCAGCTTAACCATACGGACCGATAGCAATCAGCCCCAGCATTTT.

This clonotype was recorded only once. The V call is TRBV6-1, the J call TRBJ1-2, with D perhaps matching TRBD1 (6 bases). CDR1 is MNHNS and CDR2 is SASEGT in the germline V gene. CDR3 size: 12 residues. V shed 7 bases and J shed 3 bases, with 9 bases lying between them. CDR3 coding DNA: TGTGCCAGCAACAGGGAGGACTATGGCTACACCTTC. This sequence encodes CASNREDYGYTF.

This clonotype was seen many times. CDR3 DNA: TGCAGCGTTGGGGGAGACGAGTTGAACACCGGGGAGCTGTTTTTT. Translation: CSVGGDELNTGELFF. This chain links TRBV29-1 with TRBJ2-2; D is possibly TRBD2 (5 bases). V was cut by 4 bases and J by 1 base, with 13 bases left in between. CDR3 length equals 15 residues. From germline, CDR1 is SQVTM and CDR2 ANQGSEA.

The chain recombines TRBV12-3 or TRBV12-4 with TRBJ2-6; the match to TRBD1 covers 7 bases. The CDR3 is 19 residues long. Trimming took 6 bases from V and 2 from J; bases not matched to a gene: 16. CDR3 protein: CASSPAGRTGFTGANVLTF. CDR3 DNA sequence: TGTGCCAGCAGCCCGGCCGGACGGACAGGATTTACTGGGGCCAACGTCCTGACTTTC.

This sequence joins TRBV4-3 and TRBJ2-1; TRBD2 aligns across 11 bases. The CDR3 is 17 amino acids. V gave up 0 bases and J gave up 8 bases; unmatched junction bases: 9. Germline lookup yields CDR1 LGHNA and CDR2 YSLEER. In DNA form, the CDR3 reads TGCGCCAGCAGCCAAGATCGCCTAGCGGGAGGACCCCATGAGCAGTTCTTC. Encoded protein: CASSQDRLAGGPHEQFF.

The V and J genes are TRBV12-3 or TRBV12-4 and TRBJ2-2; D not certain. V was trimmed by 7 bases and J by 4 bases, leaving 10 bases between them. The length of the CDR3 is 13 residues. CDR3 nucleotide sequence: TGTGCCAGCACCAGGACCAGCACCGGGGAGCTGTTTTTT. This translates into CASTRTSTGELFF.

This clonotype came up many times. The J gene is TRBJ2-1, the V gene TRBV28, with D perhaps TRBD2 (5 bases). V was shortened by 1 base and J by 1 base, with 14 bases between the two germline ends. Germline CDR1 MDHEN, CDR2 SYDVKM. This CDR3 comprises 17 residues. In DNA, the CDR3 is TGTGCCAGCAGTTTATATCGGGGAACCCTATCCTACAATGAGCAGTTCTTC. Amino acids: CASSLYRGTLSYNEQFF.

This clonotype occurred many times. The chain employs TRBV10-3 and TRBJ2-7; 11 bases align to TRBD1. V gave up 4 bases and J gave up 1 base; unmatched junction bases: 3. Germline V gene sequence: CDR1 ENHRY, CDR2 SYGVKD. This CDR3 has 15 amino acids. This CDR3 reads CAISGGQGGSYEQYF. In DNA form, the CDR3 reads TGTGCCATCAGTGGGGGACAGGGGGGTTCCTACGAGCAGTACTTC.

This clonotype was observed a few times. The rearrangement links TRBV6-2 or TRBV6-3 to TRBJ1-1; possibly TRBD1 for D (5 bases). The CDR3 has 17 amino acids. The germline CDR1 and CDR2 sequences are MNHEY and SVGEGT. Trimming left V 3 bases short and J 1 base short, with 18 bases between. As DNA, the CDR3 is TGTGCCAGCAGTTATCCCTCTAAGGGACGGACGAACACTGAAGCTTTCTTT. Residues: CASSYPSKGRTNTEAFF.

This clonotype appeared many times. The chain carries TRBV20-1 and TRBJ2-3, with 10 positions matching TRBD2. Trimming at V came to 2 bases and at J to 2 bases, leaving 4 bases not matched to a gene. Looked up from germline, CDR1 is DFQATT and CDR2 is SNEGSKA (reference sequence). The CDR3 runs to 15 residues. The CDR3 bases are TGCAGTGCTAGAACCGGGACTAGCGCCACAGATACGCAGTATTTT. It specifies CSARTGTSATDTQYF.

The gene calls are TRBV6-1 and TRBJ2-3; D gene uncertain. Trimming removed 7 bases at V and 4 bases at J, with 15 bases between. The germline V gene encodes CDR1 MNHNS and CDR2 SASEGT. CDR3 length: 14 residues. CDR3 sequence: CASKTGFGSDTQYF. The CDR3 nucleotides read TGTGCCAGCAAGACGGGCTTTGGATCAGATACGCAGTATTTT.